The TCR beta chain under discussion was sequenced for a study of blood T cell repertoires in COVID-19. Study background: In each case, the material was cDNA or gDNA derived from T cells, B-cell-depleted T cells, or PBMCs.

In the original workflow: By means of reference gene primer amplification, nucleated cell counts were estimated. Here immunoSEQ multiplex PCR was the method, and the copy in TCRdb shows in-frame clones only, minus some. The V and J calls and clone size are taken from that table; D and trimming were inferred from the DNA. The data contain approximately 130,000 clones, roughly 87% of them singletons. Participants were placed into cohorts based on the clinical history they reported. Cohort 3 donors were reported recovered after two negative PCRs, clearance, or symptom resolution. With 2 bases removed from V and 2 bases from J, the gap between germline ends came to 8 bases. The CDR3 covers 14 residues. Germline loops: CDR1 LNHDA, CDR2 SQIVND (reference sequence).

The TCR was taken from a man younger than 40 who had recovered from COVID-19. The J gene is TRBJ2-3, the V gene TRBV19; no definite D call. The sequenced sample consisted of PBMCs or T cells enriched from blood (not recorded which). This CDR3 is CASSIKRNTDTQYF. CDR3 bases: TGTGCCAGTAGTATAAAGCGCAACACAGATACGCAGTATTTT.